What follows are 2 T cell receptor beta chains derived from one specimen sequenced in a study of T cell clones after liver transplantation (dated by TCRdb to between 2018 and 2020). The receptor library was made with the immunoSEQ multiplex PCR assay. This is the immuneACCESS table as TCRdb keeps it, with only in-frame sequences that have V and J called. A part of the clones is gone; compared with another copy, unresolved V genes explain less than half, and the rest is unexplained. For this sample the table gives under 150,000 clones, of which 90% were detected only once. The ten largest clones add up to 0.83% of the sample. Sequencing was performed on CD4+ T cells from blood, taken 12 months after liver transplant. The origin of the receptors is a human patient who received a liver transplant. Some T cells seen after a transplant may have their origin in the graft donor.

The V call is TRBV12-5, the J call TRBJ2-7; TRBD1 matches at 9 bases. This CDR3 region has 15 residues. Losses at the gene ends were 6 bases for V and 3 bases for J; bases not matched to a gene: 9. Per germline, CDR1 LGHNT and CDR2 FRNRAP. The CDR3 nucleotides are TGTGCTAGTGGGCCCATAGGACAGGGGCGCTACGAGCAGTACTTC. Protein sequence: CASGPIGQGRYEQYF.

V gene TRBV28 combines with J gene TRBJ2-3; 10 positions agree with TRBD2. Germline V gives CDR1 MDHEN, CDR2 SYDVKM. This CDR3 contains 15 residues. J gave up 2 bases and V 4 bases, and 3 bases lay outside the gene matches. The CDR3 loop reads CASSSTSGVTDTQYF. The CDR3 nucleotides are TGTGCCAGCAGTTCTACTAGCGGGGTCACAGATACGCAGTATTTT. The whole variable domain, remainder taken from reference TRBV28 and TRBJ2-3, is DVKVTQSSRYLVKRTGEKVFLECVQDMDHENMFWYRQDPGLGLRLIYFSYDVKMKEKGDIPEGYSVSREKKERFSLILESASTNQTSMYLCASSSTSGVTDTQYFGPGTRLTVL.